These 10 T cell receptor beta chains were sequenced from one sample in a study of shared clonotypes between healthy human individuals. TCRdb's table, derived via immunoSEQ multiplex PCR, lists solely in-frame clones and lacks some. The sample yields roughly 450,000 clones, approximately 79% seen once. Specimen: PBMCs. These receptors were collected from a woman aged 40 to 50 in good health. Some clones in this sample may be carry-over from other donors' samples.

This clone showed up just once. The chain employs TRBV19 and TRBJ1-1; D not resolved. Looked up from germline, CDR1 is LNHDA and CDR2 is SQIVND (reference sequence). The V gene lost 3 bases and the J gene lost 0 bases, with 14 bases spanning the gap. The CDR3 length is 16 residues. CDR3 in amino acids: CASSMEVGIVNTEAFF. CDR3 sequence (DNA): TGTGCCAGTAGTATGGAGGTGGGGATAGTGAACACTGAAGCTTTCTTT.

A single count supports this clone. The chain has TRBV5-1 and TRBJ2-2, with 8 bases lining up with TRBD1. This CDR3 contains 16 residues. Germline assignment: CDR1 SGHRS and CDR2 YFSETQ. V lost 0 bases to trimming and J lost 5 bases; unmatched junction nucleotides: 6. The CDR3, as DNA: TGCGCCAGCAGCTTGGGGACAGGGTTCTCGACCGGGGAGCTGTTTTTT. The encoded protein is CASSLGTGFSTGELFF.

CDR3 region: CASSLASASGTEAFF. The CDR3 region has the DNA TGTGCCAGCAGCTTAGCTTCGGCCTCGGGCACTGAAGCTTTCTTT. The rearrangement uses TRBV7-2 and TRBJ1-1; D is ambiguous. Germline assignment: CDR1 SGHTA and CDR2 FQGNSA. The CDR3 has 15 amino acids. V lost 0 bases, J lost 4 bases, and 12 bases lay in between.

CDR3 sequence reads: CASSLPGGAGYEQYF. DNA for the CDR3: TGTGCCAGCAGTCTCCCCGGGGGGGCGGGCTACGAGCAGTACTTC. The chain joins TRBV28 to TRBJ2-7; 8 bases map to TRBD2. J gave up 3 bases and V 5 bases, and 9 bases lay outside the gene matches. In germline, CDR1 is MDHEN, CDR2 SYDVKM. The CDR3 is 15 amino acids.

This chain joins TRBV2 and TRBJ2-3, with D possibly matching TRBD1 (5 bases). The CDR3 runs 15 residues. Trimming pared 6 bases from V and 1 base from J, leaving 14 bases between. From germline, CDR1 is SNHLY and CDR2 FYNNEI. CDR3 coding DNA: TGTGCCAGCAGGCCCTTAGTAGGGGGCACAGATACGCAGTATTTT. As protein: CASRPLVGGTDTQYF.

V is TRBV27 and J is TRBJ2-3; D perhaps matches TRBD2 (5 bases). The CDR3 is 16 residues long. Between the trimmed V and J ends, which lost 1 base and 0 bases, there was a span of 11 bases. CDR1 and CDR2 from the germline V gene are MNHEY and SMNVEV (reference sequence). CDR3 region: CASSLFYRDSTDTQYF. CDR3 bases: TGTGCCAGCAGTTTATTCTATCGGGATAGCACAGATACGCAGTATTTT.

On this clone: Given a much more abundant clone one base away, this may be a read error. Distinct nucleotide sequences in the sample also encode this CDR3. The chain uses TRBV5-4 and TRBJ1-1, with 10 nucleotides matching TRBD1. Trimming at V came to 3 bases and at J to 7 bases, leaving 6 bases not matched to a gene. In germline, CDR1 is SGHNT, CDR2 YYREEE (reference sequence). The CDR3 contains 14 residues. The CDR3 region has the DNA TGTGCCAGCAGCTCCCGGACAGGGGGGGGTGAAGCTTTCTTT. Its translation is CASSSRTGGGEAFF.

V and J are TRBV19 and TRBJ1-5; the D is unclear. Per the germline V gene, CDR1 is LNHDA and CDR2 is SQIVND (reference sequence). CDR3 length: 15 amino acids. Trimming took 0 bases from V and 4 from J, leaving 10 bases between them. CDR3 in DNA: TGTGCCAGTAGTATAGATCGGGCTGATAATCAGCCCCAGCATTTT. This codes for CASSIDRADNQPQHF. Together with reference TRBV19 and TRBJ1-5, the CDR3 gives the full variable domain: DGGITQSPKYLFRKEGQNVTLSCEQNLNHDAMYWYRQDPGQGLRLIYYSQIVNDFQKGDIAEGYSVSREKKESFPLTVTSAQKNPTAFYLCASSIDRADNQPQHFGDGTRLSIL.

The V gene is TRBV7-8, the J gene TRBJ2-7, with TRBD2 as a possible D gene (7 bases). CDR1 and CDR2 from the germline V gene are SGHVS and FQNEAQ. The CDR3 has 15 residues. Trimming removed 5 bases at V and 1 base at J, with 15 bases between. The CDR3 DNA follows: TGTGCCAGCAGCCCCCGGGGGGCGGGATCCTACGAGCAGTACTTC. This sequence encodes CASSPRGAGSYEQYF.

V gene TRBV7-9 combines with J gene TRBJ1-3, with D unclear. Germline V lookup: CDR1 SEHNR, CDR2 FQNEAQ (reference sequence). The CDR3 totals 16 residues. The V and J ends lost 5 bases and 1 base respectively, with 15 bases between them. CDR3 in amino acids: CASSQVAGESGNTIYF. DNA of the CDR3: TGTGCCAGCAGCCAAGTGGCGGGCGAATCTGGAAACACCATATATTTT.